The 28 T cell receptor beta chains below come from one sample, sequenced in a study of control samples from healthy donors and cancer patients. Sequenced by immunoSEQ multiplex PCR; TCRdb stores in-frame clones only, minus some. Of some 37,000 clones detected, around 90% appear once; the ten largest clones hold around 4%. The sequenced sample was blood. Receptor source: a woman between 50 and 59 years old in good health.

The chain employs TRBV19 and TRBJ1-6, with D uncertain. The CDR3 loop spans 18 amino acids. Trimming stripped 4 bases from V and 5 bases from J, with 21 bases between. Looked up from germline, CDR1 is LNHDA and CDR2 is SQIVND (reference sequence). The CDR3 DNA reads as TGTGCCAGTAGTAGGACTCCAACTCGGGGAATTAATAATTCACCCCTCCACTTT. It specifies CASSRTPTRGINNSPLHF.

V gene TRBV5-1 combines with J gene TRBJ1-3, with D perhaps TRBD1 (6 bases). V dropped 0 bases and J dropped 1 base, with 8 bases sitting between them. Germline CDR1 and CDR2: SGHRS and YFSETQ. CDR3 length: 15 residues. CDR3 DNA: TGCGCCAGCAGCTTGGCGCAGGGGTCTGGAAACACCATATATTTT. Its translation is CASSLAQGSGNTIYF.

V is TRBV29-1 and J is TRBJ2-1; 8 nucleotides agree with TRBD2. The length of the CDR3 is 13 residues. Germline V gene sequence: CDR1 SQVTM, CDR2 ANQGSEA. Trimming removed 4 bases from V and 6 bases from J; junction bases left unmatched: 5. The CDR3 DNA reads TGCAGCGTTGGGACTAGCTCGTCCAATGAGCAGTTCTTC. Translating it yields CSVGTSSSNEQFF.

The chain carries TRBV28 and TRBJ1-2; TRBD1 agrees at 9 bases. Looked up from germline, CDR1 is MDHEN and CDR2 is SYDVKM. The V gene end was trimmed by 6 bases and the J gene end by 8 bases; junction bases not matched to a gene: 10. The CDR3 is made up of 14 amino acids. CDR3 nucleotide sequence: TGTGCCAGCAGCTCTTCGGGGACAGGGAAAGGCTACACCTTC. It encodes CASSSSGTGKGYTF.

This chain links TRBV18 with TRBJ2-5; D call uncertain. Trimming shortened V by 1 base and J by 6 bases, and 9 bases separated the two germline ends. This CDR3 is built from 13 residues. Germline V lookup: CDR1 KGHSH, CDR2 LQKENI. CDR3 bases: TGTGCCAGCTCACCACAGGGCAGGCAGACCCAGTACTTC. Residues: CASSPQGRQTQYF.

This clone showed up just once. The rearrangement uses TRBV20-1 and TRBJ2-1; D not resolved. Germline V gives CDR1 DFQATT, CDR2 SNEGSKA (reference sequence). This CDR3 comprises 11 residues. The V end lost 0 bases, the J end lost 7 bases, and 4 bases lay between the germline ends. CDR3 bases: TGCAGTGCTAGAGATAGGAATGAGCAGTTCTTC. Its protein product is CSARDRNEQFF.

The sample holds one count of this clone. The chain recombines TRBV6-6 with TRBJ1-5; TRBD1 agrees at 8 bases. The CDR3 sequence is 15 residues long. Germline CDR1 is MNHNY and CDR2 is SVGAGI (reference sequence). V lost 5 bases and J lost 3; bases outside the gene matches: 6. CDR3 bases: TGTGCCAGCAGTCTAGGACAGGGAACCAATCAGCCCCAGCATTTT. Amino acids: CASSLGQGTNQPQHF.

The chain recombines TRBV7-2 with TRBJ1-2; D is unresolved. The CDR3 totals 14 residues. The germline V and J ends were trimmed by 3 bases and 4 bases, with 12 bases remaining between them. Germline V gives CDR1 SGHTA, CDR2 FQGNSA. The CDR3 is CASSFQAESYGYTF. The CDR3 DNA sequence: TGTGCCAGCAGCTTCCAAGCTGAGTCCTATGGCTACACCTTC.

Only one count was recorded for this clone. The gene calls are TRBV19 and TRBJ2-5, with 12 bases identical to TRBD2. CDR3 length equals 16 residues. Germline-derived CDR1 and CDR2 are LNHDA and SQIVND (reference sequence). Unmatched junction bases numbered 9, after V lost 5 bases and J lost 5 bases. The CDR3, as DNA: TGTGCCAGTAGTGCTAGACTAGCGGGGGCGGGGGAGACCCAGTACTTC. Amino acids: CASSARLAGAGETQYF.

This sequence joins TRBV28 and TRBJ2-1; D possibly corresponds to TRBD2 (6 bases). The V end lost 2 bases, the J end lost 7 bases, and 9 bases lay between the germline ends. CDR1 and CDR2 (germline): MDHEN, SYDVKM. The CDR3 spans 13 residues. The CDR3 region has the DNA TGTGCCAGCAGTTTAGCGGGGTTTAATGAGCAGTTCTTC. It is translated as CASSLAGFNEQFF.

This chain connects TRBV20-1 to TRBJ1-2; D might be TRBD1 (6 bases). The CDR3 spans 11 residues. V was cut by 2 bases and J by 8 bases, with 9 bases left in between. Germline V gives CDR1 DFQATT, CDR2 SNEGSKA (reference sequence). CDR3 sequence: CSARSGVGYTF. The CDR3 nucleotides read TGCAGTGCTAGATCAGGGGTCGGCTACACCTTC.

This sequence joins TRBV6-6 and TRBJ2-7, with D perhaps matching TRBD1 or TRBD2 (5 bases each). Per germline, CDR1 MNHNY and CDR2 SVGAGI (reference sequence). The CDR3 is 15 amino acids. The V and J ends lost 8 bases and 1 base respectively, with 18 bases between them. CDR3 protein: CASLVGTSGSYEQYF. The CDR3 bases are TGTGCCAGCCTGGTAGGGACCAGTGGGTCCTACGAGCAGTACTTC.

The chain employs TRBV11-2 and TRBJ2-7, with 8 nucleotides matching TRBD1. After removal of 2 bases from V and 2 bases from J, the junction contained 5 bases not matched to a gene. The germline CDR1 and CDR2 sequences are SGHAT and FQNNGV. The CDR3 runs to 15 residues. This CDR3 is CASSLNPDRAYEQYF. The CDR3 bases are TGTGCCAGCAGCTTAAACCCGGACAGGGCCTACGAGCAGTACTTC.

This clone appeared a few times. The gene calls are TRBV18 and TRBJ2-3, with D possibly being TRBD1 (6 bases). The V end lost 1 base, the J end lost 0 bases, and 8 bases lay between the germline ends. The CDR3 extends over 15 amino acids. Germline V gene data show CDR1 as KGHSH and CDR2 as LQKENI. The CDR3 protein is CASSPRQVSTDTQYF. The CDR3 DNA sequence: TGTGCCAGCTCACCACGACAGGTTAGCACAGATACGCAGTATTTT.

J is TRBJ1-2 and V is TRBV5-1; D is perhaps TRBD1 (5 bases). Germline CDR1 and CDR2: SGHRS and YFSETQ. With 3 bases removed from V and 4 bases from J, the gap between germline ends came to 10 bases. The CDR3 runs 13 residues. CDR3 in amino acids: CASSSPGGYGYTF. The CDR3 bases are TGCGCCAGCAGCTCCCCGGGGGGCTATGGCTACACCTTC.

The V call is TRBV4-3, the J call TRBJ2-1; 11 nucleotides agree with TRBD2. After removal of 4 bases from V and 6 bases from J, the junction contained 8 bases not matched to a gene. The CDR3 loop spans 16 amino acids. The germline V gene encodes CDR1 LGHNA and CDR2 YSLEER. The CDR3 spells CASSLQLAGGLNEQFF. In nucleotides, the CDR3 is TGCGCCAGCAGCCTTCAGCTAGCGGGGGGCCTCAATGAGCAGTTCTTC.

This chain uses TRBV4-1 with TRBJ1-1; possibly TRBD1 for D (5 bases). V lost 3 bases to trimming and J lost 0 bases, with 20 bases between them. Germline CDR1 and CDR2: MGHRA and YSYEKL. The CDR3 has 18 residues. In DNA, the CDR3 is TGCGCCAGCAGCCACAACCCCCGACAGACCCTAATGAACACTGAAGCTTTCTTT. Encoded protein: CASSHNPRQTLMNTEAFF.

The chain recombines TRBV5-1 with TRBJ1-2, with 9 bases fitting TRBD1. From germline, CDR1 is SGHRS and CDR2 YFSETQ. J was trimmed by 8 bases and V by 0 bases; bases with no gene match: 5. There are 14 residues in the CDR3. The CDR3 DNA sequence: TGCGCCAGCAGCTTGGCGGGACAGGGTGAGGGCTACACCTTC. Translating gives CASSLAGQGEGYTF.

The genes are TRBV6-2 or TRBV6-3 and TRBJ2-7; no definite D call. V lost 2 bases, J lost 2 bases, and 7 bases lay in between. CDR1 is MNHEY and CDR2 is SVGEGT in the germline V gene. This CDR3 spans 13 amino acids. The CDR3 sequence is CASSYHFPYEQYF. The DNA for the CDR3 is TGTGCCAGCAGTTACCACTTCCCCTACGAGCAGTACTTC.

V is TRBV13 and J is TRBJ1-1, with D possibly matching TRBD1 (5 bases). The germline V gene encodes CDR1 PRHDT and CDR2 FYEKMQ (reference sequence). The CDR3 has 16 amino acids. V lost 2 bases and J 1 base, leaving 14 bases between the germline ends. The CDR3 nucleotides read TGTGCCAGCAGCTTACTCCCAGGGCAGGGGAACACTGAAGCTTTCTTT. Translation: CASSLLPGQGNTEAFF.

The chain employs TRBV7-9 and TRBJ1-5, with TRBD1 matching over 8 bases. Germline CDR1 is SEHNR and CDR2 is FQNEAQ (reference sequence). The CDR3 is 15 residues long. The J segment lost 0 bases and the V segment lost 4 bases, leaving 2 bases of the junction unmatched. The CDR3 protein is CASSSGQGSNQPQHF. The CDR3 bases are TGTGCCAGCAGCTCCGGACAGGGTAGCAATCAGCCCCAGCATTTT. Full variable domain (remainder filled in from reference TRBV7-9 and TRBJ1-5): DTGVSQNPRHKITKRGQNVTFRCDPISEHNRLYWYRQTLGQGPEFLTYFQNEAQLEKSRLLSDRFSAERPKGSFSTLEIQRTEQGDSAMYLCASSSGQGSNQPQHFGDGTRLSIL.

The V call is TRBV5-1, the J call TRBJ2-2; TRBD1 agrees at 12 bases. The V gene end was trimmed by 2 bases and the J gene end by 3 bases; junction bases not matched to a gene: 11. CDR1 SGHRS and CDR2 YFSETQ come from the germline V gene. This CDR3 is 19 amino acids long. The DNA for the CDR3 is TGCGCCAGCAGCTTCTCACCTCCCGGGACAGGGGGCGACACCGGGGAGCTGTTTTTT. It encodes CASSFSPPGTGGDTGELFF.

This clone was counted a single time. Here the CDR3 DNA reads TGTGCCAGCAGTTACGGCGGGGGCTACACCTTC. As protein: CASSYGGGYTF. The V and J genes are TRBV6-2 or TRBV6-3 and TRBJ1-2, with D hard to call. Germline V lookup: CDR1 MNHEY, CDR2 SVGEGT. The CDR3 loop spans 11 amino acids. Deletions cut 2 bases from V and 8 bases from J, with 6 bases between.

The chain carries TRBV28 and TRBJ2-6; TRBD1 agrees at 7 bases. CDR3 length: 16 residues. Germline V gene sequence: CDR1 MDHEN, CDR2 SYDVKM. With 6 bases clipped from V and 1 base from J, the junction kept 6 bases outside the gene matches. The CDR3 here is CASRDRVTSGANVLTF. As DNA, the CDR3 is TGTGCCAGCAGAGACAGGGTTACTTCTGGGGCCAACGTCCTGACTTTC.

The chain employs TRBV7-8 and TRBJ1-5, with D possibly being TRBD1 (5 bases). Germline V lookup: CDR1 SGHVS, CDR2 FQNEAQ. V gave up 1 base and J gave up 4 bases, with 11 bases separating them. CDR3 length equals 15 residues. CDR3 amino acids: CASSLVAQGNQPQHF. CDR3 DNA sequence: TGTGCCAGCAGCTTAGTTGCGCAGGGAAATCAGCCCCAGCATTTT.

The chain is built from TRBV5-4 and TRBJ1-2, with 7 bases lining up with TRBD1. The CDR3 covers 15 residues. Germline CDR1 SGHNT, CDR2 YYREEE (reference sequence). The junction had 13 bases not matched to a gene; V was cut back by 4 bases and J by 7 bases. CDR3 in DNA: TGTGCCAGCAGCGGGGCGGGACAGCAGATAGGTGGCTACACCTTC. This sequence encodes CASSGAGQQIGGYTF.

The chain recombines TRBV18 with TRBJ1-3, with D possibly being TRBD1 (6 bases). The V end lost 5 bases, the J end lost 4 bases, and 30 bases lay between the germline ends. The CDR3 runs 20 residues. CDR1 and CDR2 from the germline V gene are KGHSH and LQKENI. The CDR3 is CASSSRGGDPVAEPGNTIYF. The CDR3, as DNA: TGTGCCAGCTCATCAAGGGGGGGCGACCCAGTTGCCGAGCCAGGAAACACCATATATTTT.

The chain has TRBV24-1 and TRBJ1-2; 7 bases are a match to TRBD1. This CDR3 has 14 residues. CDR1 is KGHDR and CDR2 is SFDVKD in the germline V gene. The V and J ends lost 5 bases and 5 bases, in that order; junction bases with no gene match: 7. The CDR3 loop reads CATSGGTELYGYTF. In nucleotides, the CDR3 is TGTGCCACCAGTGGAGGGACAGAACTATATGGCTACACCTTC.